This record concerns one T cell receptor (beta chain) sequence. The antigen is not known. These data originate in a study of shared clonotypes between healthy human individuals. Clones were read by immunoSEQ multiplex PCR, and TCRdb kept only the in-frame ones, dropping some. This sample has roughly 410,000 clones, with 90% to 98% found just once. Germline V lookup: CDR1 SGHTS, CDR2 YDEGEE. The CDR3 sequence is 16 residues long. The trim removed 4 bases at V and 7 bases at J, leaving 12 bases unmatched. Findings and caveats of the study: Generally, naive subsets (rather than memory subsets) showed larger estimated richness.

The origin of this receptor is a man younger than 45 in good health. This rearrangement joins TRBV5-8 to TRBJ2-5; TRBD2 matches at 11 bases. The sample taken for sequencing was memory CD8+ T cells sorted from blood. Subset given: CD45RO+ cells pooled with CCR7-negative TemRA cells. CDR3 coding DNA: TGTGCCAGCAGCGCAATACTAGCGGGAGTCGCTGTGACCCAGTACTTC. Encoded protein: CASSAILAGVAVTQYF.